This TCR beta chain was profiled in a study of response to subunit inactivated influenza vaccine (dated by TCRdb to the late 2010s). In the study overall: To follow how T cells responded to a trivalent subunit inactivated influenza vaccine, the researchers relied on deep quantitative profiling of the T cell receptor repertoire. On the study overall, not on this receptor specifically: The authors suggested that each seasonal influenza vaccination may recruit only a limited number of new T cells.

CDR1 MNHEY and CDR2 SMNVEV were looked up in the germline V gene (reference sequence). The CDR3 covers 15 residues, taking in both the cysteine and the phenylalanine. Only the CDR3 part of the read is kept: 45 bases, read in frame from the first base. V loses 2 bases, J loses 5 bases, and the germline ends lie 13 bases apart. The library was prepared using RT-PCR. Data came from an Illumina HiSeq 2500. The public reads were reprocessed in TCRdb via fastp at Q25 and MiXCR, keeping in-frame beta chains. All rows with the same CDR3 protein become a single entry with the most common DNA and genes. The sample records around 580,000 distinct CDR3 sequences, about an eighth of which are singletons. Clones ranked in the top ten supply roughly 10% of the sample. Note on this clonotype: Its recognized antigen is unknown. Qualities for individual bases were not recorded, and no much larger clone is one base off.

The sequence was obtained from a man over 45 who received an inactivated influenza vaccine. Donor details come from another sample of the same person, matched by shared clones. The receptor chain draws on TRBV27 and TRBJ2-1; 6 matching bases give a weak D call of TRBD1. This specimen was PBMCs from blood, taken on the day of vaccination. The CDR3 has the sequence CASSLRPGVNNEQFF. The DNA sequence reads TGTGCCAGCAGTTTAAGGCCAGGGGTTAACAATGAGCAGTTCTTC.